The 2 T cell receptor beta chains presented below share a single source sample, sequenced in a study of blood T cells in healthy people across ages. For the second PCR, which ran for about 7 to 11 cycles, a sample-barcoded 5' primer and a J-beta primer mix were used. Via MiXCR, TCRdb re-called the 5' RACE reads, giving one row per CDR3 protein. The table records more than 600,000 distinct CDR3 sequences, approximately 25% of them present only once. This sample also belongs to another study, concerning T cells of mothers and their children.

The material sequenced was blood. Every receptor here comes from a boy between 10 and 17 years old in good health.

The rearrangement uses TRBV7-8 and TRBJ1-5, with 9 nucleotides matching TRBD1. V gave up 5 bases and J gave up 6 bases; unmatched junction bases: 11. Germline V lookup: CDR1 SGHVS, CDR2 FQNEAQ. This CDR3 contains 16 residues. The CDR3 nucleotides read TGTGCCAGCAGCCAGGGTGGGGACAGGGATAGTCAGCCCCAGCATTTT. The encoded protein is CASSQGGDRDSQPQHF.

This chain joins TRBV5-1 and TRBJ2-6; D unclear. Germline V gene data show CDR1 as SGHRS and CDR2 as YFSETQ. CDR3 length: 17 amino acids. The V gene lost 1 base and the J gene lost 0 bases, with 11 bases spanning the gap. The CDR3 nucleotides read TGCGCCAGCAGCTTGAGACCCGCCTTCTCTGGGGCCAACGTCCTGACTTTC. Encoded protein: CASSLRPAFSGANVLTF.